What follows are 15 T cell receptor beta chains derived from one specimen sequenced in a study of T cell responses to AZD1222 COVID-19 vaccine. The assay was immunoSEQ multiplex PCR, and TCRdb's table has in-frame clones only and misses some. This sample has roughly 120,000 clones; around 86% occur once, and the top ten carry roughly 1.3%. The specimen comprised peripheral blood, sampled on day 0 of AZD1222 vaccination. The receptors derive from an adult in good health.

The chain couples TRBV5-4 to TRBJ2-7; 9 nucleotides line up with TRBD1. Germline V gene lookup returns CDR1 SGHNT and CDR2 YYREEE (reference sequence). The CDR3 extends over 15 amino acids. The J segment lost 6 bases and the V segment lost 3 bases, leaving 10 bases of the junction unmatched. As DNA, the CDR3 is TGTGCCAGCAGCTCAAAACAGGGGGCGGGTTTCGAGCAGTACTTC. This translates into CASSSKQGAGFEQYF.

The chain links TRBV30 to TRBJ2-1; D call uncertain. CDR3 size: 17 residues. CDR1 GTSNPN and CDR2 SVGIG come from the germline V gene (reference sequence). V lost 0 bases to trimming and J lost 2 bases, with 17 bases between them. CDR3 bases: TGTGCCTGGAGTGTACCCAGGCGTCTCGTGGCCTACAATGAGCAGTTCTTC. This sequence encodes CAWSVPRRLVAYNEQFF.

This rearrangement joins TRBV12-3 or TRBV12-4 to TRBJ2-7, with 7 nucleotides matching TRBD1. Trimming at V came to 6 bases and at J to 1 base, leaving 3 bases not matched to a gene. The CDR3 sequence is 13 residues long. For the CDR3, the DNA is TGTGCCAGCAGGATGACAGGGTCCTACGAGCAGTACTTC. Its translation: CASRMTGSYEQYF.

The chain combines TRBV3-1 (or the pseudogene TRBV3-2) with TRBJ1-2; no definite D call. The germline V gene encodes CDR1 LGHDT and CDR2 YNNKEL (reference sequence). The germline V and J ends were trimmed by 0 bases and 0 bases, with 8 bases remaining between them. CDR3 length equals 15 residues. The DNA of the CDR3 is TGTGCCAGCAGCCAAGATGGGTCGGCTAACTATGGCTACACCTTC. This sequence encodes CASSQDGSANYGYTF.

This chain joins TRBV19 and TRBJ2-1; 10 nucleotides agree with TRBD2. V shed 2 bases and J 6 bases; nucleotides not matched to a gene: 7. The CDR3 consists of 16 residues. Germline V gene lookup returns CDR1 LNHDA and CDR2 SQIVND (reference sequence). Here the CDR3 reads CASSIRVSGGPNEQFF. The DNA for the CDR3 is TGTGCCAGTAGTATAAGGGTTAGCGGGGGGCCCAATGAGCAGTTCTTC.

This chain uses TRBV3-1 (or the pseudogene TRBV3-2) with TRBJ1-1; no clear D gene. CDR1 is LGHDT and CDR2 is YNNKEL in the germline V gene (reference sequence). Trimming stripped 7 bases from V and 2 bases from J, with 8 bases between. The CDR3 spans 12 residues. CDR3 nucleotides: TGTGCCAGCAAGTGGCGTAACACTGAAGCTTTCTTT. Its protein product is CASKWRNTEAFF.

The V and J genes are TRBV5-1 and TRBJ1-1; unclear D gene. V shed 0 bases and J shed 10 bases, with 10 bases lying between them. Germline V gene lookup returns CDR1 SGHRS and CDR2 YFSETQ. The CDR3 totals 12 residues. The CDR3 region has the DNA TGCGCCAGCAGCTTGGACGCAGGCCGAGCTTTCTTT. Amino acid sequence: CASSLDAGRAFF.

J is TRBJ1-3 and V is TRBV13; D remains unclear. The ends were cut back, 10 bases at V and 0 bases at J, with 10 bases in the middle. Germline V gene data show CDR1 as PRHDT and CDR2 as FYEKMQ (reference sequence). This CDR3 has 13 residues. The CDR3 DNA reads as TGTGCCATCCGGTTGAGCTCTGGAAACACCATATATTTT. It is translated as CAIRLSSGNTIYF. Based on the CDR3 plus reference TRBV13 and TRBJ1-3, the full variable domain is AAGVIQSPRHLIKEKRETATLKCYPIPRHDTVYWYQQGPGQDPQFLISFYEKMQSDKGSIPDRFSAQQFSDYHSELNMSSLELGDSALYFCAIRLSSGNTIYFGEGSWLTVV.

This clone has a single count. This sequence joins TRBV7-9 and TRBJ1-3; D might be TRBD1 (5 bases). Trimming cost V 5 bases and J 3 bases, with 17 bases left between them. Germline lookup yields CDR1 SEHNR and CDR2 FQNEAQ (reference sequence). The CDR3 length is 16 residues. CDR3 DNA: TGTGCCAGCAGCCCCCGGGCCTACCAGGGTGGAAACACCATATATTTT. This sequence encodes CASSPRAYQGGNTIYF.

V and J are TRBV4-1 and TRBJ1-2; the match to TRBD1 covers 9 bases. Trimming took 4 bases from V and 4 from J; bases not matched to a gene: 13. From germline, CDR1 is MGHRA and CDR2 YSYEKL. The length of the CDR3 is 17 residues. CDR3 bases: TGCGCCAGCAGCCCAGAGGAGTCGACAGGGGGTGTCTATGGCTACACCTTC. It specifies CASSPEESTGGVYGYTF.

Only one count was recorded for this clone. The V and J genes are TRBV6-4 and TRBJ2-1; tentatively, D is TRBD2 (6 bases). V was pared by 5 bases and J by 4 bases, with 9 bases between. CDR3 length: 13 amino acids. CDR1 and CDR2 from the germline V gene are MRHNA and SNTAGT. This CDR3 reads CASSPGEYNEQFF. As DNA, the CDR3 is TGTGCCAGCAGTCCGGGGGAATACAATGAGCAGTTCTTC.

The chain joins TRBV7-6 to TRBJ1-3, with D maybe TRBD1 (5 bases). CDR3 length equals 16 residues. V gave up 8 bases and J gave up 4 bases, with 21 bases separating them. Germline lookup yields CDR1 SGHVS and CDR2 FNYEAQ. The CDR3 DNA is TGTGCCAGCGGGACCGTGGCCGGCGGCTTCGGAAACACCATATATTTT. Residues: CASGTVAGGFGNTIYF. The variable domain in full, with the rest retrieved from reference TRBV7-6 and TRBJ1-3, is GAGVSQSPRYKVTKRGQDVALRCDPISGHVSLYWYRQALGQGPEFLTYFNYEAQQDKSGLPNDRFSAERPEGSISTLTIQRTEQRDSAMYRCASGTVAGGFGNTIYFGEGSWLTVV.

This clone was recorded only once. The chain combines TRBV7-2 with TRBJ1-2; 7 bases line up with TRBD1. Unmatched junction bases numbered 13, after V lost 4 bases and J lost 8 bases. This CDR3 contains 15 residues. Germline loops: CDR1 SGHTA, CDR2 FQGNSA. CDR3 amino acids: CASSYSPTGALGYTF. The DNA for the CDR3 is TGTGCCAGCAGCTATAGTCCAACAGGGGCTCTGGGCTACACCTTC. Drawing the rest from reference TRBV7-2 and TRBJ1-2, the complete variable domain is GAGVSQSPSNKVTEKGKDVELRCDPISGHTALYWYRQSLGQGLEFLIYFQGNSAPDKSGLPSDRFSAERTGGSVSTLTIQRTQQEDSAVYLCASSYSPTGALGYTFGSGTRLTVV.

The chain recombines TRBV16 with TRBJ1-6; D not certain. Trimming removed 4 bases from V and 0 bases from J, with 10 bases in between. The CDR3 has 16 amino acids. CDR1 KGHSY and CDR2 FQNENV come from the germline V gene. For the CDR3, the DNA is TGTGCCAGCAGCCCCCGGGTGAGCTCCTATAATTCACCCCTCCACTTT. This encodes CASSPRVSSYNSPLHF.

The chain has TRBV6-1 and TRBJ2-7, with D possibly being TRBD1 (7 bases). V lost 1 base to trimming and J lost 3 bases, with 13 bases between them. The CDR3 has 15 amino acids. The V gene's germline CDR1 is MNHNS and CDR2 SASEGT. The CDR3 DNA sequence: TGTGCCAGCAGTGAAGGCGCAGGGGGGTACTACGAGCAGTACTTC. Translation: CASSEGAGGYYEQYF.